This T cell receptor (beta chain) was observed in a study of human T cells and chemical hapten exposure (TCRdb year 2021). In terms of the full investigation: For sensitization, 2% DPC in acetone was applied to a roughly 2 cm by roughly 2 cm area of upper inner arm skin. Most of the patients in the cohort were female, and the cohort covered alopecia areata with under or over 50% scalp involvement, alopecia totalis and alopecia universalis. The study tracked peripheral blood TCR repertoire changes in vivo during primary and secondary sensitization to the hapten diphenylcyclopropenone (DPC) in alopecia patients. For TCR sequencing, blood came from over 25 alopecia patients at anywhere from one to four time points (pre-sensitization, 2, 6 and 24 weeks). Patch testing was done on the upper back using Finn chambers containing 0.01% DPC, and results were scored after 6 days according to International Contact Dermatitis Research Group standards. Weekly therapeutic DPC doses were additionally applied to the scalp of patients throughout the roughly 25-week study period. Libraries were combined into a pool for sequencing, and differences in TCR yield between samples came mainly from small differences in library volumes within the pool. Blood was sampled from patients pre-sensitization (week 0) and at 2, 6 and about 24 weeks after DPC sensitization. What the authors observed across the whole study: The number of PT1 expanded TCRs positively correlated with patch test score, significant at thresholds 8, 16 and 32 but not 4. DPC sensitization did not change the number of TCRs with a frequency above 1 in 1000, and there was no evidence of changes in global repertoire structure. Compared with pre-sensitization or healthy control sets, expanded TCRs formed significantly more large CDR3 similarity clusters, which is consistent with antigen-driven responses. Because every patient had alopecia, a presumed autoimmune disease, the patients' immune response might differ from that of healthy individuals. Repeated subsampling changed both the strength of the expansion versus patch-test correlation and the threshold at which that correlation became significant.

This clonotype was seen many times. Its antigen target is currently unknown. Per-base quality was not reported, and no clone a single base away is much larger than it. Taken with the paper, the label for time point translates to: patch test 3, about 24 weeks after DPC sensitization. The sample's treatment or condition label is to be understood as: therapeutic diphenylcyclopropenone sensitization with weekly scalp DPC. At every patch-test visit, the blood draw took place before the patch test was put on. Patients were considered eligible if aged 18 to 70, diagnosed with alopecia and deemed suitable for DPC therapy, and patients were excluded if pregnant. Total RNA was extracted from unfractionated whole blood that had been collected in Tempus Blood RNA tubes. To prepare the library, RACE was applied. The instrument was a NextSeq 500. During library preparation, unique molecular identifiers were attached to individual cDNA molecules so that TCRs could be counted in a quantitative, reproducible way. Each blood RNA sample was used to sequence both TCR alpha and TCR beta chains. In the authors' own workflow: A median of approximately 96,000 TCRs per sample was observed, with a range of roughly 23,224 to 700,000. The Decombinator software suite was used to annotate V, J and CDR3 in the TCR reads. To make PS versus PT1 abundance plots, every sample was subsampled to the same number of TCRs (28,000). Expanded TCRs were defined as absent before sensitization and observed at least eight times at the 2-week time point. Clones were called with MiXCR by TCRdb after fastp trimmed the public reads at Q25, and only in-frame beta chains were retained. Identical CDR3 protein sequences are pooled into one entry, listed with their most common genes and DNA. The V and J calls shown here were made by TCRdb, not taken from the authors' results. The sample has fewer than 80,000 distinct CDR3 sequences on record, approximately 11% of them singletons. Of the sample, approximately 2.4% is held by the ten largest clones.

The source was whole blood, collected in connection with sensitization to the hapten diphenylcyclopropenone (DPC). The source is a woman in her twenties or thirties with alopecia areata. Some clones in this sample may be carry-over from other donors' samples.

Here the CDR3 is given as CASSLVLTGNTEAFF. The sequenced DNA: TGTGCCAGCAGCTTAGTTTTAACAGGGAACACTGAAGCTTTCTTT. The sequence is built from TRBV5-6 and TRBJ1-1; TRBD1 is perhaps the D gene, given 5 matching bases. Including the terminal cysteine and phenylalanine, the CDR3 comprises 15 residues. The only DNA kept is the CDR3, 45 bases in frame from the first base. The germline ends are 12 bases apart after V is trimmed by 2 bases and J by 1 base. CDR1 and CDR2, per the germline V gene, are SGHDT and YYEEEE.